Detailed here is one T cell receptor beta chain. This sample was taken from a study of cytomegalovirus exposure and HLA in healthy donors. Only in-frame clones appear in the TCRdb table, and some are missing; sequencing was by immunoSEQ multiplex PCR. The sample holds tens of thousands of clones, about 92% seen once. The sequence was obtained from a man younger than 35 in good health and CMV-seronegative. The sequenced sample was PBMCs.

The CDR3 spells CASSLNAGVEGQPQHF. CDR3 coding DNA: TGCGCCAGCAGCTTAAACGCAGGGGTTGAAGGTCAGCCCCAGCATTTT. The J gene is TRBJ1-5, the V gene TRBV5-1; D possibly corresponds to TRBD1 (6 bases). Germline CDR1 SGHRS, CDR2 YFSETQ. The CDR3 runs 16 residues. The V gene lost 2 bases and the J gene lost 6 bases, with 18 bases spanning the gap. The variable domain in full, with the rest retrieved from reference TRBV5-1 and TRBJ1-5, is KAGVTQTPRYLIKTRGQQVTLSCSPISGHRSVSWYQQTPGQGLQFLFEYFSETQRNKGNFPGRFSGRQFSNSRSEMNVSTLELGDSALYLCASSLNAGVEGQPQHFGDGTRLSIL.